A single sample is the source of the 8 T cell receptor beta chains below, sequenced in a study of regulatory T cells in long-lasting Graves disease. Through Arm-PCR of CDR3 regions and iRepertoire HTBI primers, TCR beta libraries were built. TCRdb itself ran the multiplex PCR reads through MiXCR, one entry per CDR3 protein. The table shows more than 300,000 distinct CDR3 sequences, with roughly 16% occurring only once. This sample's time point: newly diagnosed GD, antithyroid drugs for less than 3 months. PBMCs provided the RNA from which the TCR library was made. A further study also used this sample, focusing on T cells in Graves' hyperthyroidism and ophthalmopathy.

This sample comprised peripheral blood mononuclear cells (PBMCs), obtained at new diagnosis, from a patient treated with antithyroid drugs. The receptors come from a woman aged 18-30 years with Graves disease.

This clonotype has a single count. This may stem from a read error, because a much larger clone lies one nucleotide away. This chain connects TRBV5-6 to TRBJ2-1, with a possible D match to TRBD2 (6 bases). From germline, CDR1 is SGHDT and CDR2 YYEEEE. The CDR3 has 16 residues. CDR3 nucleotide sequence: TGTGCCAGCAGCTTGGATTGGGTAGGGACTTACAATGACCAGTTCTTC. As protein: CASSLDWVGTYNDQFF.

V usage is TRBV6-1 and J usage is TRBJ1-4; the D gene is possibly TRBD1 (6 bases). Trimming took 5 bases from V and 7 from J, leaving 17 bases between them. CDR3 length equals 15 residues. Germline lookup yields CDR1 MNHNS and CDR2 SASEGT. Here the CDR3 reads CASSTTGLRREKLFF. The CDR3 nucleotides are TGTGCCAGCAGTACCACAGGGTTACGGCGTGAAAAACTGTTTTTT.

This clonotype was picked up a small number of times. This chain links TRBV29-1 with TRBJ2-3; D ambiguous. V was shortened by 4 bases and J by 4 bases, with 9 bases between the two germline ends. Germline V gives CDR1 SQVTM, CDR2 ANQGSEA. The CDR3 is 12 amino acids. CDR3 DNA: TGCAGCGTTGGGGTTAGTGCAGATACGCAGTATTTT. Its protein product is CSVGVSADTQYF.

This clonotype has a count of ten or more. Written as DNA, the CDR3 is TGTGCCAGCAGCTTAGTGGGGTACGGTGGGGCCAAAAACATTCAGTACTTC. It yields the protein CASSLVGYGGAKNIQYF. This chain connects TRBV7-2 to TRBJ2-4, with unresolved D. Trimming stripped 1 base from V and 1 base from J, with 14 bases between. The CDR3 contains 17 residues. Germline lookup yields CDR1 SGHTA and CDR2 FQGNSA.

This clonotype was observed many times. The V gene is TRBV30, the J gene TRBJ2-1; D tentatively fits TRBD1 or TRBD2 (6 bases each). Looked up from germline, CDR1 is GTSNPN and CDR2 is SVGIG (reference sequence). Trimming cost V 3 bases and J 8 bases, with 8 bases left between them. The CDR3 loop spans 11 amino acids. This chain's CDR3 is CAWSGGDEQFF. The CDR3 nucleotides are TGTGCCTGGAGCGGGGGCGATGAGCAGTTCTTC.

This rearrangement joins TRBV5-1 to TRBJ2-7; 7 positions match TRBD1. The V segment lost 2 bases and the J segment 6 bases; nucleotides outside the gene matches: 5. The germline V gene has CDR1 SGHRS and CDR2 YFSETQ. The CDR3 covers 13 residues. DNA for the CDR3: TGCGCCAGCAGCTTCGGACAGGAGCTCGAGCAGTACTTC. Translation: CASSFGQELEQYF.

Of note for this clonotype: This could be a read error, since a much larger clone is one nucleotide away. This chain uses TRBV12-3 or TRBV12-4 with TRBJ1-5; D gene ambiguous. Trimming removed 1 base from V and 1 base from J, with 8 bases in between. The CDR3 is 15 residues long. The CDR3 spells CASSLDKWSNQPQHF. CDR3 DNA: TGTGCCAGCAGTTTAGATAAGTGGAGCAATCAGCCCCAGCATTTT.

In its sample, this clonotype was seen many times. One end of the junction is discordant with germline, which a read error may explain. V usage is TRBV5-1 and J usage is TRBJ2-3; unclear D gene. Germline assignment: CDR1 SGHRS and CDR2 YFSETQ. This CDR3 region has 14 residues. For the CDR3, the DNA is TGTGCCAGCAGCTTAGGTCAAAGCACAGATACGCAGTATTTT. Its protein is CASSLGQSTDTQYF.